This TCR beta chain was obtained from a study of cytomegalovirus exposure and HLA in healthy donors. Overall study: There were approximately 85 million unique TCRs (from HLA-typed donors) in an early data release.

As for this clone: Its antigen is still unknown.

The primer mix had 60 Vbeta and 13 Jbeta primers. Clones were read by immunoSEQ multiplex PCR, and TCRdb kept only the in-frame ones, dropping some. Of more than 110,000 clones listed, about 78% are singletons. Study results and limitations: The classifier was said to identify cytomegalovirus status with high specificity and sensitivity. Previously analyzed data showed that most TCR beta V segments were productive at a frequency of about 87% or about 30%.

CDR3 length equals 13 residues. The J segment lost 1 base and the V segment lost 5 bases, leaving 2 bases of the junction unmatched. From germline, CDR1 is GTSNPN and CDR2 SVGIG (reference sequence). The V gene is TRBV30, the J gene TRBJ2-7, with 10 bases identical to TRBD1. This TCR derives from a male donor in good health and CMV-seronegative. Sequenced: PBMCs. In DNA form, the CDR3 reads TGTGCCTGGGGGACAGGGGCGTCCTACGAGCAGTACTTC. It yields the protein CAWGTGASYEQYF.